This entry concerns a single TCR beta chain. Antigen unknown. Amplification targeted the TCR beta CDR3 regions, with RNA transcripts as the source material. Following a first-round RT-PCR that used HTBI primers, a second-round multiplex PCR was carried out. One entry per CDR3 protein results from TCRdb running MiXCR on the multiplex PCR reads. The sample yields under 200,000 distinct CDR3 sequences, approximately 38% seen once. The entry originates in a study of Graves' ophthalmopathy and Graves' hyperthyroidism. Exclusion applied to patients with other autoimmune diseases, uncontrolled infections, pregnancy or lactation. Out of 9 to 10 ml of fresh peripheral blood, PBMCs were obtained. Study-level findings and limits: Among expanded thyroid clonotypes above 0.001 frequency, most also occurred in blood.

V was clipped by 2 bases and J by 5 bases, with 9 bases between them. Looked up from germline, CDR1 is MDHEN and CDR2 is SYDVKM. This CDR3 contains 13 residues. J is TRBJ1-2 and V is TRBV28; D remains unclear. The sequenced sample was peripheral blood. This TCR derives from a woman aged 40 to 55 with Graves' ophthalmopathy. CDR3 protein: CASSLGVGYGYTF. The CDR3 DNA is TGTGCCAGCAGTTTAGGAGTCGGGTATGGCTACACCTTC.